This is a list of T cell receptor beta chains from one sample in a study of cytomegalovirus exposure and HLA in healthy donors. TCRdb keeps only in-frame clones here, not all; method: immunoSEQ multiplex PCR. The sample contains about 89,000 clones, around four fifths of which appear only once. The sequenced sample consisted of PBMCs. The receptors were gathered from a man between 25 and 39 years old in good health and CMV-seronegative. The CDR3 runs from the conserved cysteine through the conserved F or W.

j_gene,v_gene,CDR3aa
TRBJ2-1,TRBV29-1,CSVQGQGFFNEQFF
TRBJ1-2,TRBV7-2,CASSLGVGQQYGYTF
TRBJ2-5,TRBV15,CATSRDPGEETQYF
TRBJ1-6,TRBV4-1,CASSQEGLANSPLHF
TRBJ2-7,TRBV11-3,CASSLDPLYEQYF
TRBJ1-1,TRBV27,CASSSAGSDTEAFF
TRBJ1-1,TRBV19,CASRPGNTEAFF
TRBJ2-3,TRBV5-8,CASSRQGTDTQYF
TRBJ1-3,TRBV2,CASSETGGNTIYF
TRBJ1-2,TRBV6-5,CASSLRPNYGYTF
TRBJ2-7,TRBV9,CASSVKDISYEQYF
TRBJ2-2,TRBV30,CAWKTSGGTYTGELFF
TRBJ1-5,TRBV19,CASSGQGGNQPQHF
TRBJ1-6,TRBV25-1,CASSNPRAGGDNSPLHF
TRBJ1-6,TRBV2,CASRQGFDSPLHF
TRBJ2-7,TRBV6-5,CASRVGSSYEQYF
TRBJ1-1,TRBV14,CASSQNRGNTEAFF
TRBJ2-7,TRBV18,CASSPPAGGTYEQYF
TRBJ1-6,TRBV10-3,CAISASGQNSPLHF
TRBJ2-7,TRBV7-2,CASSTGTGVEQYF
TRBJ1-1,TRBV6-6,CASSHPGGGNTEAFF
TRBJ2-1,TRBV12-5,CASGPLAGQGVVELQIRYNEQFF
TRBJ1-1,TRBV11-2,CASSAPGQGGRAFF
TRBJ2-5,TRBV7-2,CASSLVERETQYF
TRBJ1-2,TRBV9,CASSIGTGASYGYTF